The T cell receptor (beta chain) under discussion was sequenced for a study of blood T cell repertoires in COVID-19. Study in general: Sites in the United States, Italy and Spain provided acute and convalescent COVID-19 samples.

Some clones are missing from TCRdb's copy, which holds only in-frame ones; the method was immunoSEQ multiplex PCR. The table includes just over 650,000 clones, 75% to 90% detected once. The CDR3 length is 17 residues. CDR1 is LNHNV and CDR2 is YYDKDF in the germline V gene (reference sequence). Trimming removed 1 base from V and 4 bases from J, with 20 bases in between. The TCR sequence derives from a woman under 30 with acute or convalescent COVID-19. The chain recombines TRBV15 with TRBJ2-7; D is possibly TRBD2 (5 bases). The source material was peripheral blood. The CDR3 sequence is CATSRVPARERLYEQYF. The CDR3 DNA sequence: TGTGCCACCAGCAGAGTCCCCGCACGGGAACGTCTGTACGAGCAGTACTTC.